These 20 T cell receptor beta chains came from one sample sequenced in a study of blood T cells in healthy people across ages (dated by TCRdb to the mid-2010s). The library was obtained by 5' RACE. For sequencing, an Illumina HiSeq 2500 was employed. A second 7 to 11 cycle PCR used a sample-barcoded 5' primer and a J-beta primer mix. TCRdb reworked the public reads: Q25 trimming with fastp, MiXCR clone assembly, productive beta chains retained. Entries that share a CDR3 protein sequence are merged under the most common genes and DNA. This sample has roughly 1.5 million distinct CDR3 sequences in its table, and about 45% of those were observed once. About 3.8% of the sample is in the top ten clones. The sample comprised blood. These receptors were taken from a woman aged 18-29 years in good health.

This clonotype occurred a few times. The chain joins TRBV3-1 to TRBJ1-2; 7 positions match TRBD1. This CDR3 is 16 amino acids long. V lost 4 bases, J lost 2 bases, and 10 bases stayed unmatched. Germline V lookup: CDR1 LGHDT, CDR2 YNNKEL (reference sequence). In DNA, the CDR3 is TGTGCCAGCAGCCCAGGGGGTACAACGTGGAACTATGGCTACACCTTC. The encoded protein is CASSPGGTTWNYGYTF. The full variable domain, in which reference TRBV3-1 and TRBJ1-2 provide the parts outside the CDR3, is DTAVSQTPKYLVTQMGNDKSIKCEQNLGHDTMYWYKQDSKKFLKIMFSYNNKELIINETVPNRFSPKSPDKAHLNLHINSLELGDSAVYFCASSPGGTTWNYGYTFGSGTRLTVV.

The table lists this clonotype with a few counts. The V and J genes are TRBV29-1 and TRBJ2-1; the match to TRBD2 covers 10 bases. Germline CDR1 SQVTM, CDR2 ANQGSEA. This CDR3 is 14 amino acids long. The ends lost 4 bases at V and 4 bases at J; junction bases unmatched: 4. CDR3 sequence reads: CSVVRLAGYNEQFF. The DNA for the CDR3 is TGCAGCGTTGTACGACTAGCGGGTTACAATGAGCAGTTCTTC.

CDR3 sequence reads: CASSYREGSYEQYF. The DNA of the CDR3 is TGTGCCAGCAGTTACCGGGAGGGCTCCTACGAGCAGTACTTC. The chain has TRBV6-5 and TRBJ2-7, with TRBD2 matching 8 bases. Losses at the gene ends were 2 bases for V and 0 bases for J; bases not matched to a gene: 0. The germline gives CDR1 MNHEY, CDR2 SVGAGI. The CDR3 consists of 14 residues.

This clonotype was observed a handful of times. Sequence at one end of the junction differs from germline and may be a read error. V and J are TRBV4-3 and TRBJ2-3, with 10 bases lining up with TRBD1. In germline, CDR1 is LGHNA, CDR2 YSLEER. This CDR3 is 16 amino acids long. CDR3 bases: TGCGCCAGCAGCAAAGACAGGGGGCTTAGCACAGATACGCAGTATTTT. It encodes CASSKDRGLSTDTQYF.

This sequence joins TRBV6-2 or TRBV6-3 and TRBJ2-2; no clear D gene. The CDR3 covers 13 residues. CDR1 and CDR2 from the germline V gene are MNHEY and SVGEGT. Between the trimmed V and J ends, which lost 2 bases and 6 bases, there was a span of 7 bases. CDR3 sequence: CASSYMASGELFF. CDR3 in DNA: TGTGCCAGCAGTTACATGGCGTCCGGGGAGCTGTTTTTT.

The rearrangement joins TRBV7-9 to TRBJ1-4; 7 bases are a match to TRBD1. The trim removed 5 bases at V and 2 bases at J, leaving 5 bases unmatched. There are 15 residues in the CDR3. The germline gives CDR1 SEHNR, CDR2 FQNEAQ (reference sequence). This chain's CDR3 is CASSKGGATNEKLFF. The CDR3 nucleotides are TGTGCCAGCAGCAAAGGGGGCGCGACTAATGAAAAACTGTTTTTT. Full variable domain (remainder filled in from reference TRBV7-9 and TRBJ1-4): DTGVSQNPRHKITKRGQNVTFRCDPISEHNRLYWYRQTLGQGPEFLTYFQNEAQLEKSRLLSDRFSAERPKGSFSTLEIQRTEQGDSAMYLCASSKGGATNEKLFFGSGTQLSVL.

This clonotype was counted a few times. The chain employs TRBV6-2 or TRBV6-3 and TRBJ1-1, with D hard to call. The germline CDR1 and CDR2 sequences are MNHEY and SVGEGT. The V end was cut by 5 bases, the J end by 5 bases, with 9 bases between. The CDR3 runs to 12 residues. CDR3 in amino acids: CASSIRETEAFF. CDR3 in DNA: TGTGCCAGCAGTATTAGGGAGACTGAAGCTTTCTTT.

The chain links TRBV11-1 to TRBJ1-1; 9 bases map to TRBD1. The CDR3 has 13 amino acids. From germline, CDR1 is SGHAT and CDR2 FQDESV (reference sequence). J lost 8 bases, V lost 6 bases, and 7 bases had no gene match. The CDR3 DNA is TGTGCCAGCAGATCCGGGACAGGGCGGGAAGCTTTCTTT. As protein: CASRSGTGREAFF.

The rearrangement links TRBV7-3 to TRBJ2-3; weak D call: TRBD1 (6 bases). Trimming pared 5 bases from V and 6 bases from J, leaving 21 bases between. The CDR3 covers 16 residues. Germline CDR1 is SGHTA and CDR2 is FQGTGA. The CDR3 spells CASSPPGAEGSDTQYF. As DNA, the CDR3 is TGTGCCAGCAGCCCACCAGGGGCCGAAGGATCGGATACGCAGTATTTT.

This clonotype has a count of ten or more. The CDR3 loop reads CSVGGDNSYNEQFF. CDR3 in DNA: TGCAGCGTTGGGGGGGACAACTCCTACAATGAGCAGTTCTTC. The V call is TRBV29-1, the J call TRBJ2-1; D is perhaps TRBD1 or TRBD2 (6 bases each). CDR1 and CDR2 (germline): SQVTM, ANQGSEA. This CDR3 comprises 14 residues. V was pared by 4 bases and J by 0 bases, with 10 bases between.

V gene TRBV7-2 combines with J gene TRBJ1-4; 8 positions agree with TRBD1. The CDR3 totals 15 residues. Germline trimming cut 5 bases from V and 7 bases from J; bases unmatched to any gene: 9. Germline V gene sequence: CDR1 SGHTA, CDR2 FQGNSA. Here the CDR3 DNA reads TGTGCCAGCAGCACACGACAGGGGTTCTCTGAAAAACTGTTTTTT. Translated, it gives CASSTRQGFSEKLFF.

This clonotype was seen more than once but under ten times. The J gene is TRBJ1-6, the V gene TRBV6-5; D is possibly TRBD1 (6 bases). This CDR3 spans 12 amino acids. Between the trimmed V and J ends, which lost 10 bases and 7 bases, there was a span of 11 bases. CDR1 and CDR2 from the germline V gene are MNHEY and SVGAGI. The CDR3 coding sequence is TGTGCCATCGGGACAAGGAATTCACCCCTCCACTTT. Its translation is CAIGTRNSPLHF.

This clonotype was detected only a few times. The genes are TRBV12-3 or TRBV12-4 and TRBJ2-6; D not certain. The CDR3 has 16 residues. Between the trimmed V and J ends, which lost 6 bases and 0 bases, there was a span of 12 bases. The CDR3 DNA reads as TGTGCCAGCAGCTCTCAAAGGATCTCTGGGGCCAACGTCCTGACTTTC. As protein: CASSSQRISGANVLTF.

This clonotype was seen only a few times. The rearrangement links TRBV5-1 to TRBJ2-7, with D possibly being TRBD1 or TRBD2 (5 bases each). V lost 1 base to trimming and J lost 7 bases, with 18 bases between them. CDR3 length: 15 amino acids. The germline gives CDR1 SGHRS, CDR2 YFSETQ. As DNA, the CDR3 is TGCGCCAGCAGCTTGATTCAGGGACCCTACAATGAGCAGTACTTC. This translates into CASSLIQGPYNEQYF.

V usage is TRBV7-9 and J usage is TRBJ2-3; D remains unclear. The CDR3 loop spans 17 amino acids. Germline V CDR1 and CDR2: SEHNR, FQNEAQ (reference sequence). Trimming stripped 5 bases from V and 4 bases from J, with 22 bases between. The CDR3: CASSGGIWTTDADTQYF. CDR3 DNA sequence: TGTGCCAGCAGCGGTGGTATTTGGACCACAGACGCAGATACGCAGTATTTT.

The chain links TRBV10-3 to TRBJ2-7; 7 bases align to TRBD2. The CDR3 has 13 amino acids. The germline gives CDR1 ENHRY, CDR2 SYGVKD. Losses at the gene ends were 3 bases for V and 5 bases for J; bases not matched to a gene: 4. CDR3 protein: CAISDGGTHEQYF. The CDR3 nucleotides read TGTGCCATCAGTGACGGGGGGACGCACGAGCAGTACTTC.

This clonotype was seen a handful of times. The V gene is TRBV5-1, the J gene TRBJ2-3; 9 bases align to TRBD1. This CDR3 has 15 amino acids. Germline-derived CDR1 and CDR2 are SGHRS and YFSETQ. J lost 5 bases, V lost 3 bases, and 7 bases had no gene match. The CDR3 is CASSSGQGRIDTQYF. The CDR3 DNA reads TGCGCCAGCAGCTCCGGACAGGGGAGAATAGATACGCAGTATTTT.

Details on this clonotype: One end of the junction varies from germline; a read error may be responsible. The chain employs TRBV5-1 and TRBJ2-2, with D possibly matching TRBD1 (5 bases). CDR1 is SGHRS and CDR2 is YFSETQ in the germline V gene. The CDR3 length is 15 residues. In DNA form, the CDR3 reads TGCGCCAGCAGCTTGGAGAGGTTGGACACCGAGGAGCTGTTTTTT. Its protein product is CASSLERLDTEELFF.

The table lists this clonotype with a few counts. V and J are TRBV7-9 and TRBJ2-1; D is unclear. CDR3 length: 14 residues. Germline CDR1 SEHNR, CDR2 FQNEAQ (reference sequence). V lost 1 base to trimming and J lost 6 bases, with 10 bases between them. The CDR3 DNA reads TGTGCCAGCAGCTTAGGGCCACTATCCAATGAGCAGTTCTTC. This sequence encodes CASSLGPLSNEQFF.

There are a few counts of this clonotype. The rearrangement uses TRBV12-3 or TRBV12-4 and TRBJ2-4; D is perhaps TRBD2 (5 bases). The CDR3 totals 16 residues. Deletions cut 6 bases from V and 0 bases from J, with 15 bases between. CDR3 DNA sequence: TGTGCCAGCAGGCCTAGCTCGGGATTAGCCAAAAACATTCAGTACTTC. This gives the protein CASRPSSGLAKNIQYF.